A selection of T cell receptor beta chains follows, all from one sample in a study of control samples from healthy donors and cancer patients. Sequenced by immunoSEQ multiplex PCR; TCRdb stores in-frame clones only, minus some. This sample has approximately 92,000 clones, with approximately 93% found just once. Sequencing used blood. Receptors originate from a woman in her twenties or thirties in good health. The CDR3 runs from the conserved cysteine through the conserved F or W. A D gene is named only where the DNA matches it firmly. A clone size is listed for some rows: how often the clone was seen (once, few, many), or a class if it is expanded.

V gene	clone size	J gene	D gene	CDR3 protein	CDR3 DNA
TRBV6-2/TRBV6-3	NA	TRBJ1-5	NA	CASSYSQVWQPQHF	TGTGCCAGCAGTTACTCACAAGTCTGGCAGCCCCAGCATTTT
TRBV11-1	few	TRBJ2-3	TRBD2	CASSLGLAGSTDTQYF	TGTGCCAGCAGCTTAGGACTAGCGGGCAGCACAGATACGCAGTATTTT
TRBV28	NA	TRBJ2-3	NA	CASASPRGADTQYF	TGTGCCAGCGCCTCCCCCAGGGGGGCAGATACGCAGTATTTT
TRBV18	NA	TRBJ2-7	NA	CASSLMGRAVGYEQYF	TGTGCCAGCTCATTAATGGGCCGAGCCGTGGGCTACGAGCAGTACTTC
TRBV5-1	NA	TRBJ2-3	TRBD1	CASSPYRGGTDTQYF	TGCGCCAGCAGCCCATACAGGGGGGGCACAGATACGCAGTATTTT
TRBV13	NA	TRBJ2-1	TRBD1	CASSLWRAGGPYNEQFF	TGTGCCAGCAGCTTATGGAGGGCAGGGGGCCCCTACAATGAGCAGTTCTTC
TRBV6-5	NA	TRBJ1-4	TRBD1	CASTPDRVHEKLFF	TGTGCCAGCACCCCAGACAGGGTTCACGAAAAACTGTTTTTT
TRBV10-2	NA	TRBJ1-5	NA	CASSGGLNQPQHF	TGCGCCAGCAGCGGAGGCCTCAATCAGCCCCAGCATTTT
TRBV24-1	NA	TRBJ2-1	TRBD1	CATRGWAGGNEQFF	TGTGCCACAAGAGGCTGGGCAGGGGGCAATGAGCAGTTCTTC
TRBV20-1	NA	TRBJ1-5	NA	CSASRPPLPQHF	TGCAGTGCTAGTAGGCCCCCGCTGCCCCAGCATTTT
TRBV2	NA	TRBJ1-2	NA	CASSALPTGYGYTF	TGTGCCAGCAGTGCTTTGCCGACCGGCTATGGCTACACCTTC
TRBV6-5	once	TRBJ2-7	NA	CASSPQEAYEQYF	TGTGCCAGCAGCCCCCAAGAGGCCTACGAGCAGTACTTC
TRBV2	NA	TRBJ1-1	TRBD1	CASQGVTEAFF	TGTGCCAGCCAGGGGGTCACTGAAGCTTTCTTT
TRBV11-2	NA	TRBJ1-6	NA	CASSFWGNNSPLHF	TGTGCCAGCAGCTTTTGGGGGAATAATTCACCCCTCCACTTT
TRBV5-1	NA	TRBJ1-1	NA	CASSLSAPTEAFF	TGCGCCAGCAGCTTGTCAGCCCCCACTGAAGCTTTCTTT
TRBV12-3/TRBV12-4	NA	TRBJ1-5	NA	CASRLQGQPQHF	TGTGCCAGCAGACTTCAGGGTCAGCCCCAGCATTTT
TRBV19	few	TRBJ1-2	NA	CASSTPYGYTF	TGTGCCAGTAGTACGCCCTATGGCTACACCTTC
TRBV15	NA	TRBJ2-1	TRBD2	CATTPREGAYNEQFF	TGTGCCACCACTCCCCGGGAGGGCGCCTACAATGAGCAGTTCTTC
TRBV24-1	NA	TRBJ2-5	TRBD1	CATSDSPTGRETQYF	TGTGCCACCAGTGATTCGCCGACAGGGCGAGAGACCCAGTACTTC
TRBV6-7	NA	TRBJ2-7	NA	CASSYTPAQYF	TGTGCCAGCAGTTACACCCCTGCGCAGTACTTC
TRBV19	NA	TRBJ2-6	NA	CASSIDGAGGRANVLTF	TGTGCCAGTAGTATAGATGGTGCTGGTGGGAGGGCCAACGTCCTGACTTTC
TRBV2	few	TRBJ1-2	NA	CASSVQLGQNYGYTF	TGTGCCAGCAGCGTACAACTAGGCCAGAACTATGGCTACACCTTC
TRBV28	once	TRBJ2-7	NA	CASSFGRAPTYEQYF	TGTGCCAGCAGTTTTGGCCGGGCTCCTACCTACGAGCAGTACTTC
TRBV7-8	NA	TRBJ1-3	TRBD1	CASSLGDRISAGNTIYF	TGTGCCAGCAGCTTAGGGGACAGAATTTCAGCTGGAAACACCATATATTTT
TRBV18	NA	TRBJ2-5	TRBD1	CASSPFTLGQGSQETQYF	TGTGCCAGCTCACCGTTTACCTTAGGACAGGGGTCTCAAGAGACCCAGTACTTC
TRBV5-1	NA	TRBJ2-5	NA	CASSFSPGRLEETQYF	TGCGCCAGCAGCTTTAGTCCGGGACGGTTAGAAGAGACCCAGTACTTC
TRBV10-1	NA	TRBJ1-2	NA	CASPGPVRLGYTF	TGCGCCAGCCCGGGACCGGTTCGGTTGGGCTACACCTTC
TRBV5-1	NA	TRBJ1-3	NA	CASSLTTSPGNTIYF	TGCGCCAGCAGCCTTACTACAAGTCCTGGAAACACCATATATTTT
TRBV6-5	NA	TRBJ2-3	NA	CASSYGDADTQYF	TGTGCCAGCAGTTACGGTGATGCAGATACGCAGTATTTT
TRBV6-5	NA	TRBJ1-1	NA	CASSYTPWGSTEAFF	TGTGCCAGCAGTTACACGCCGTGGGGGAGCACTGAAGCTTTCTTT
TRBV19	NA	TRBJ1-2	NA	CASSILRSDKANYGYTF	TGTGCCAGTAGTATACTTAGGTCAGATAAAGCTAACTATGGCTACACCTTC
TRBV3-1/TRBV3-2	NA	TRBJ1-5	NA	CASSQRDQPQHF	TGTGCCAGCAGCCAACGGGATCAGCCCCAGCATTTT
TRBV4-1	once	TRBJ1-1	NA	CASSQVGRAMNTEAFF	TGCGCCAGCAGCCAAGTGGGGCGGGCAATGAACACTGAAGCTTTCTTT
TRBV2	NA	TRBJ1-2	NA	CASTGNSNYGYTF	TGTGCCAGCACGGGCAATTCTAACTATGGCTACACCTTC
TRBV18	NA	TRBJ2-1	NA	CASSDEITKYNEQFF	TGTGCCAGCTCAGATGAGATTACAAAGTACAATGAGCAGTTCTTC
TRBV5-4	NA	TRBJ1-2	NA	CASSFSGTNYGYTF	TGTGCCAGCAGCTTTTCCGGGACTAACTATGGCTACACCTTC
TRBV13	NA	TRBJ1-2	NA	CASSLNTAGLVGYTF	TGTGCCAGCAGCTTAAACACAGCAGGGCTTGTTGGCTACACCTTC
TRBV28	NA	TRBJ1-4	NA	CATSGPQGAHEKLFF	TGTGCCACCAGCGGACCCCAGGGCGCACATGAAAAACTGTTTTTT
TRBV16	NA	TRBJ1-1	NA	CASSHLPLGLVDTEAFF	TGTGCCAGCAGCCACCTTCCCCTGGGACTTGTAGACACTGAAGCTTTCTTT
TRBV28	NA	TRBJ1-5	NA	CASRVFNGNQPQHF	TGTGCCAGCAGGGTATTCAATGGCAATCAGCCCCAGCATTTT
TRBV6-5	NA	TRBJ1-4	NA	CASRTEGGNEKLFF	TGTGCCAGCAGAACGGAAGGGGGGAATGAAAAACTGTTTTTT
TRBV6-6	NA	TRBJ1-1	NA	CASSFEQAGAFF	TGTGCCAGCAGTTTTGAACAGGCGGGAGCTTTCTTT